Here is one T cell receptor (beta chain) with its context. Its cognate antigen has yet to be identified. One base away there is no much larger clone; base qualities are not given. This sample is drawn from a study of CD8 T cells in Susac syndrome (dated by TCRdb to the late 2010s). About the investigation overall: Repertoire sequencing was used to test whether CD8+ T cell activation and differentiation in Susac syndrome was antigen driven. CD8+ T cell repertoire clonality was compared between 11 to 12 healthy donors, approximately 14 Susac syndrome patients and 15 or so multiple sclerosis patients. What the study reported, not specific to this receptor: The number of individuals in the TCR sequencing and HLA analysis was recognized as being relatively small.

RNA was extracted using the RNeasy kit, and about 0.45 to 1 ug of the RNA was reverse transcribed with random hexamers. The immunoSEQ multiplex PCR assay, which covers 54 Vbeta and 13 Jbeta segments, was used to amplify TCR beta CDR3 regions. To correct PCR amplification bias, a synthetic template baseline was used for both primer optimization and computational correction. As for the original processing: Reads were annotated to V, D and J genes per IMGT and analyzed with immunoSEQ Analyzer, keeping only productive sequences. To calculate clonality, Shannon entropy was normalized by log2 of the number of productive unique sequences and then subtracted from one. Public and private clones were assessed among the 100 most prevalent clones of each patient and control. A clone was defined as Susac-specific if it was absent from the healthy and MS cohorts, from 1052 published viral clones and from other ImmuneACCESS disease sequences. Starting from the raw public reads, TCRdb applied fastp trimming at Q25, assembled clones with MiXCR and retained in-frame beta chains. Identical CDR3 protein sequences are pooled into one entry, listed with their most common genes and DNA. The V and J calls shown here were made by TCRdb, not taken from the authors' results. Here the sample has tens of thousands of distinct CDR3 sequences; 90% to 95% occur a single time. The ten biggest clones cover about 0.21% of the sample.

Including cysteine and phenylalanine, the CDR3 has 12 amino acids. Only the CDR3 DNA is retained, 36 bases long and in frame from the first base. According to the germline V gene, CDR1 reads SGHDT and CDR2 reads YYEEEE. The V end gives up 1 base and the J end 11 bases, leaving 3 bases in the junction not matched to a gene. Peripheral blood CD8+ and CD4+ T cells from healthy donors, Susac syndrome patients and multiple sclerosis patients were profiled by high-throughput TCR beta sequencing. Healthy donors were age- and sex-matched controls. CD8+ TEMRA cells were enriched by FACS, while bulk CD8+ and CD4+ T cells were purified by magnetic negative isolation. Blood was drawn into EDTA tubes, processed within 24 hours, and PBMCs were isolated by density gradient centrifugation. PBMCs intended for TCR sequencing were cryopreserved in liquid nitrogen and were subsequently thawed in a 37 degrees C water bath. Purity of sorted or isolated CD4+, CD8+ and CD8+ TEMRA cells was at least 90%.

The specimen sequenced was CD8+ T cells from PBMCs. Recombination connected TRBV5-6 to TRBJ2-1, and 7 bases in between align with TRBD2. The source is a human donor in good health. The DNA sequence is given as TGTGCCAGCAGCTTGTCACTAGCGCAGCAGTTCTTC. It specifies CASSLSLAQQFF.